The 6 T cell receptor beta chains presented below share a single source sample, sequenced in a study of T cells after yellow fever vaccination. Using its own MiXCR run on the 5' RACE reads, TCRdb lists one record per CDR3 protein. The sample contains fewer than 150,000 distinct CDR3 sequences, around 7.2% of which appear only once. The sequencing here drew on CD4+ T cells sorted from PBMCs, taken approximately 47 days after the first yellow fever vaccination. The receptors here all came from a man between 18 and 29 years old who received the YFV17D yellow fever vaccine.

This clonotype appeared many times. The chain carries TRBV4-2 and TRBJ1-3; D is possibly TRBD1 (5 bases). CDR3 length: 17 amino acids. The V end was cut by 0 bases, the J end by 0 bases, with 12 bases between. In germline, CDR1 is LGHNA, CDR2 YNFKEQ. CDR3 in amino acids: CASSQDPGGYSGNTIYF. The CDR3 DNA follows: TGTGCCAGCAGCCAAGATCCGGGGGGATACTCTGGAAACACCATATATTTT.

V usage is TRBV7-2 and J usage is TRBJ1-2; D gene ambiguous. Trimming stripped 5 bases from V and 3 bases from J, with 13 bases between. This CDR3 has 14 amino acids. Germline values: CDR1 SGHTA, CDR2 FQGNSA. CDR3 amino acids: CASSPEAGDYGYTF. The CDR3 nucleotides read TGTGCCAGCAGCCCCGAGGCGGGAGACTATGGCTACACCTTC. Full variable domain (remainder filled in from reference TRBV7-2 and TRBJ1-2): GAGVSQSPSNKVTEKGKDVELRCDPISGHTALYWYRQSLGQGLEFLIYFQGNSAPDKSGLPSDRFSAERTGGSVSTLTIQRTQQEDSAVYLCASSPEAGDYGYTFGSGTRLTVV.

This clonotype was found a few times. The V gene is TRBV6-5, the J gene TRBJ1-1, with D possibly TRBD1 on 5 matching bases. Between the trimmed V and J ends, which lost 4 bases and 6 bases, there was a span of 18 bases. The V gene's germline CDR1 is MNHEY and CDR2 SVGAGI. The CDR3 is 15 amino acids. The DNA of the CDR3 is TGTGCCAGCAGTTCGGGACCAACATACTTAGCTGAAGCTTTCTTT. Amino acid sequence: CASSSGPTYLAEAFF.

This clonotype was found many times. This chain connects TRBV3-1 to TRBJ1-4; D not certain. The V gene's germline CDR1 is LGHDT and CDR2 YNNKEL (reference sequence). V shed 5 bases and J shed 6 bases, with 19 bases lying between them. The CDR3 loop spans 16 amino acids. The CDR3, as DNA: TGTGCCAGCAGCACTCGGGCGAAGGGAAGTTATGAAAAACTGTTTTTT. Translating gives CASSTRAKGSYEKLFF.

Only a few counts were recorded for this clonotype. An end of the junction does not agree with germline; a read error may underlie this. The chain recombines TRBV2 with TRBJ1-1, with 7 bases matching TRBD1. The CDR3 extends over 13 amino acids. Germline CDR1 reads SNHLY; CDR2 reads FYNNEI. This chain's CDR3 is CASSELGGQRLLF. The CDR3 DNA reads as TGTGCCAGCAGTGAATTAGGGGGACAGAGGTTACTCTTT.

The gene calls are TRBV7-8 and TRBJ2-2; D not resolved. CDR1 is SGHVS and CDR2 is FQNEAQ in the germline V gene. This CDR3 spans 17 amino acids. V was shortened by 4 bases and J by 3 bases, with 18 bases between the two germline ends. Here the CDR3 DNA reads TGTGCCAGCAGCTCAGGTGGTACGAGCTCGTACACCGGGGAGCTGTTTTTT. It translates to CASSSGGTSSYTGELFF. The complete variable domain, with remaining parts taken from reference TRBV7-8 and TRBJ2-2, reads GAGVSQSPRYKVAKRGQDVALRCDPISGHVSLFWYQQALGQGPEFLTYFQNEAQLDKSGLPSDRFFAERPEGSVSTLKIQRTQQEDSAVYLCASSSGGTSSYTGELFFGEGSRLTVL.